Below, 5 T cell receptor beta chains from the same sample are listed, as sequenced in a study of T cell responses to AZD1222 COVID-19 vaccine. The method was immunoSEQ multiplex PCR; TCRdb's version includes in-frame clones alone and lacks a portion of them. The sample shows over 100,000 clones, approximately 91% of them seen only once. Sequenced material: peripheral blood, taken on day 0 of AZD1222 vaccination. These receptors originate from an adult in good health.

This rearrangement joins TRBV30 to TRBJ1-2; 9 nucleotides agree with TRBD1. The CDR3 totals 12 residues. The V and J ends lost 4 bases and 6 bases, in that order; junction bases with no gene match: 3. The V gene's germline CDR1 is GTSNPN and CDR2 SVGIG (reference sequence). CDR3 bases: TGTGCCTGGATCAGACAGGGGGATGGCTACACCTTC. As protein: CAWIRQGDGYTF.

J is TRBJ1-5 and V is TRBV30; no clear D. V dropped 1 base and J dropped 4 bases, with 8 bases sitting between them. The length of the CDR3 is 13 residues. Germline CDR1 is GTSNPN and CDR2 is SVGIG (reference sequence). The CDR3 nucleotides are TGTGCCTGGAGTGGTACACGGAATCAGCCCCAGCATTTT. The encoded protein is CAWSGTRNQPQHF.

The chain's CDR3 is CASSFGGRADEQYF. For the CDR3, the DNA is TGTGCCAGCAGTTTTGGTGGGAGGGCGGATGAGCAGTACTTC. The chain employs TRBV27 and TRBJ2-7; TRBD2 aligns across 7 bases. The germline CDR1 and CDR2 sequences are MNHEY and SMNVEV (reference sequence). The V segment lost 3 bases and the J segment 7 bases; nucleotides outside the gene matches: 9. This CDR3 comprises 14 residues.

The chain employs TRBV5-1 and TRBJ2-3; TRBD2 might be the D (5 bases). V lost 0 bases to trimming and J lost 7 bases, with 12 bases between them. This CDR3 spans 14 amino acids. Germline CDR1 is SGHRS and CDR2 is YFSETQ. The CDR3 spells CASSLGSSDHTQYF. Here the CDR3 DNA reads TGCGCCAGCAGCTTGGGGAGTAGCGACCATACGCAGTATTTT.

The rearrangement links TRBV27 to TRBJ2-7; D ambiguous. This CDR3 contains 13 residues. Trimming took off 2 bases at V and 5 bases at J, with 10 bases between the two ends. CDR1 MNHEY and CDR2 SMNVEV come from the germline V gene (reference sequence). The CDR3 DNA sequence: TGTGCCAGCAGTTTAATTTTGGGAAACGAGCAGTACTTC. Its protein product is CASSLILGNEQYF.